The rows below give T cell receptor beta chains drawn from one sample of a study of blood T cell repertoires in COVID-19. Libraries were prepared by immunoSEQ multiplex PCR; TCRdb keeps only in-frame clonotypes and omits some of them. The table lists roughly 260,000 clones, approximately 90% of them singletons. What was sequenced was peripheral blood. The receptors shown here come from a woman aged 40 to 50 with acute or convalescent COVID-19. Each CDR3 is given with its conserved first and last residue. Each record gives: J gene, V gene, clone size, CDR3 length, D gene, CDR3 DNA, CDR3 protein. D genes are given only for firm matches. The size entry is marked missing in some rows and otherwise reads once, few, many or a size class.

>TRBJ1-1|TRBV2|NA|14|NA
TGTGCCGCGGGGGGCCAGGGGACTTCAGTTGAAGCTTTCTTT
CAAGGQGTSVEAFF
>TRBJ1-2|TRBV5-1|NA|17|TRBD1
TGCGCCAGCAGCCCGGACCTAGCTACAGGGGACAACTATGGCTACACCTTC
CASSPDLATGDNYGYTF
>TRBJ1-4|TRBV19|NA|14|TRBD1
TGTGCCAGTAGTCAGACAGGGGGCGTCGAAAAACTGTTTTTT
CASSQTGGVEKLFF
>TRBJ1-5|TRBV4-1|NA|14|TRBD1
TGCGCCAGCAGCCAAGCGGACAGGGGTCAGCCCCAGCATTTT
CASSQADRGQPQHF
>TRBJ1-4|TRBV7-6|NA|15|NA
TGTGCCAGCAGCTCCCGGGGGAATCTTAATGAAAAACTGTTTTTT
CASSSRGNLNEKLFF
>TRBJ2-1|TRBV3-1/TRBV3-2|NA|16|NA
TGTGCCAGCAGCCAAGACTACGCGGGGCCTTACAATGAGCAGTTCTTC
CASSQDYAGPYNEQFF
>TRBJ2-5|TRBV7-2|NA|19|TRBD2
TGTGCCAGCAGCTTATCGGCTTCAAACGGGCGGGGGGACCAAGAGACCCAGTACTTC
CASSLSASNGRGDQETQYF
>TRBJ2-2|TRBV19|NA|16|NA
TGTGCCAGTAGTATCTACTTACCCGAGGCCACCGGGGAGCTGTTTTTT
CASSIYLPEATGELFF
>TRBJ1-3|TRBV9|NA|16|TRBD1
TGTGCCAGCAGCGCGAGTGGGACAGTCTCTGGAAACACCATATATTTT
CASSASGTVSGNTIYF
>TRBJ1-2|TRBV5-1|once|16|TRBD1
TGCGCCAGCGGCAATACAGGGGGCCCCCTGGATCTTGGCTACACCTTC
CASGNTGGPLDLGYTF
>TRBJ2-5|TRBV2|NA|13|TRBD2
TGTGCCAGCAGTGATGGGGGGGGTTTGGCCCAGTACTTC
CASSDGGGLAQYF
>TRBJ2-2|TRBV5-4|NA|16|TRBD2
TGTGCCAGCAGCCCGAGTAGCGGGGGAGACACCGGGGAGCTGTTTTTT
CASSPSSGGDTGELFF
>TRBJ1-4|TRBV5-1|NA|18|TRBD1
TGCGCCAGCAGCCTTACTTACCAGACCCGGGACAGGCCTGAAAAACTGTTTTTT
CASSLTYQTRDRPEKLFF
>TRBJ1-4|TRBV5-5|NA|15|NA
TGTGCCAGCAGCTTCCAAGGGGGAATTGGTGAAAAACTGTTTTTT
CASSFQGGIGEKLFF
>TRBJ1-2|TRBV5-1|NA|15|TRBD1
TGCGCCAGCAGCCCCGGGAGGGGGCCATACTATGGCTACACCTTC
CASSPGRGPYYGYTF
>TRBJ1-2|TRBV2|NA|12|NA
TGTGCCAGCAGTGAAATGGCGGATGGCTACACCTTC
CASSEMADGYTF
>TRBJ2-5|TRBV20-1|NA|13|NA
TGCAGTGCTAGTTCGGGGAGCGGACAGACCCAGTACTTC
CSASSGSGQTQYF
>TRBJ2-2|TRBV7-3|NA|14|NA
TGTGCCAGTAGCTTATCCCAGGGTTCCGGGGAGCTGTTTTTT
CASSLSQGSGELFF
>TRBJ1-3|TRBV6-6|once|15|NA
TGTGCCAGCAGTCCGTATCCTAGGGGGGGAAACACCATATATTTT
CASSPYPRGGNTIYF
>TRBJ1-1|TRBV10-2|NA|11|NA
TGCGCCAGCAGTGGACGGAGGGAAGCTTTCTTT
CASSGRREAFF
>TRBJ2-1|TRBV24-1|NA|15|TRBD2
TGTGCCACCAGTGACCGACTAGCGGGGGTAAATGAGCAGTTCTTC
CATSDRLAGVNEQFF
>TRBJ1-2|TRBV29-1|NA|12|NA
TGCAGCGCGGGGGCAAGTCCGGGTGGCTACACCTTC
CSAGASPGGYTF
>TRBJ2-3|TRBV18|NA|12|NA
TGTGCCAGCTCCCCTGGAGGGGATACGCAGTATTTT
CASSPGGDTQYF
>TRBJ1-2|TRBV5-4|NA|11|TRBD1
TGTGCCAGCCGGGACAGGGGAGGGGACACCTTC
CASRDRGGDTF
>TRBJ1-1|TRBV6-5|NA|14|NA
TGTGCCAGCAGTTACTCGGGCAGGGGCACTGAAGCTTTCTTT
CASSYSGRGTEAFF
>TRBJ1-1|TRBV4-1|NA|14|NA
TGCGCCAGCAGCCAAGTAATTCGCGGCACTGAAGCTTTCTTT
CASSQVIRGTEAFF
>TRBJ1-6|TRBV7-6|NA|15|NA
TGTGCCAGCAGCTTAGTCAGGGATCATAATTCACCCCTCCACTTT
CASSLVRDHNSPLHF
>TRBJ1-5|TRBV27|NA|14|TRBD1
TGTGCCAGCAGTTTTGGACAGGGCCATCAGCCCCAGCATTTT
CASSFGQGHQPQHF
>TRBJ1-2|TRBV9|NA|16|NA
TGTGCCAGCAGCCCCGGCGGGACGGGGATATACTATGGCTACACCTTC
CASSPGGTGIYYGYTF
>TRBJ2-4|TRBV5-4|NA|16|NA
TGTGCCAGCAGCTCGAAGGAGAATCTAGCCAAAAACATTCAGTACTTC
CASSSKENLAKNIQYF
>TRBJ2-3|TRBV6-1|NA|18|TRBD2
TGTGCCAGCAGTGAACCTTTACTAGCGGGGGGGGGCACAGATACGCAGTATTTT
CASSEPLLAGGGTDTQYF
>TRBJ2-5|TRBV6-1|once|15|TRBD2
TGTGCCAGCAGTGAAGGAGCGGGGGGGCCGGAGACCCAGTACTTC
CASSEGAGGPETQYF
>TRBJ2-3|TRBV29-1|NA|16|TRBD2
TGCAGCACGACGTTTCTAGCGGGGGGGATATTAGATACGCAGTATTTT
CSTTFLAGGILDTQYF
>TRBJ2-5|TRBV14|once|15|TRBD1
TGTGCCAGCAGCCCCGGACAGGGGGCGGTCGGGACCCAGTACTTC
CASSPGQGAVGTQYF
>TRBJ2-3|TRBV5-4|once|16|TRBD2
TGTGCCAGCAGCTTGGTAGCGGGGCCTAGCACAGATACGCAGTATTTT
CASSLVAGPSTDTQYF
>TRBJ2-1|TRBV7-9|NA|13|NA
TGTGCCAGCAGCAGGGACACGAACAATGAGCAGTTCTTC
CASSRDTNNEQFF
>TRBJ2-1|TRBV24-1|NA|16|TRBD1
TGTGCCACCAGTGATCTCCTGAGGACAGGGGGGAATGAGCAGTTCTTC
CATSDLLRTGGNEQFF
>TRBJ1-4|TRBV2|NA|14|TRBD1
TGTGCCAGCAGACCGGGACAGAGGAATGAAAAACTGTTTTTT
CASRPGQRNEKLFF
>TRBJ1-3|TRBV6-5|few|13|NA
TGTGCCAGCAAGAGTACTAGAGGAAACACCATATATTTT
CASKSTRGNTIYF
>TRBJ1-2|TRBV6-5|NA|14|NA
TGTGCCAGCTCTACCCGGGGGTTGAGCTATGGCTACACCTTC
CASSTRGLSYGYTF
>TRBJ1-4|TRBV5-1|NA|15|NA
TGCGCCAGCAGCCGCCAAGGAGACGGCTCTGAAAAACTGTTTTTT
CASSRQGDGSEKLFF
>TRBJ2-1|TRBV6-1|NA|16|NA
TGTGCCAGCAGTGAACGGGTTACACCCGGCTACAATGAGCAGTTCTTC
CASSERVTPGYNEQFF
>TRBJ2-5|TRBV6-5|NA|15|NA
TGTGCCAGCAGTTACTCAGGGAGTCCGCGGGAGACCCAGTACTTC
CASSYSGSPRETQYF
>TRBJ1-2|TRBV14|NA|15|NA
TGTGCCAGCAGCCCTAATCCCCAGGGTGTCTATGGCTACACCTTC
CASSPNPQGVYGYTF
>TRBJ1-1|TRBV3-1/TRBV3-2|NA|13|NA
TGTGCCAGCAGGAACGGGGGGAACACTGAAGCTTTCTTT
CASRNGGNTEAFF
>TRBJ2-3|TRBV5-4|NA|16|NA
TGTGCCAGCAGCTTGGCTCCACAGGGAGGGCCAGATACGCAGTATTTT
CASSLAPQGGPDTQYF